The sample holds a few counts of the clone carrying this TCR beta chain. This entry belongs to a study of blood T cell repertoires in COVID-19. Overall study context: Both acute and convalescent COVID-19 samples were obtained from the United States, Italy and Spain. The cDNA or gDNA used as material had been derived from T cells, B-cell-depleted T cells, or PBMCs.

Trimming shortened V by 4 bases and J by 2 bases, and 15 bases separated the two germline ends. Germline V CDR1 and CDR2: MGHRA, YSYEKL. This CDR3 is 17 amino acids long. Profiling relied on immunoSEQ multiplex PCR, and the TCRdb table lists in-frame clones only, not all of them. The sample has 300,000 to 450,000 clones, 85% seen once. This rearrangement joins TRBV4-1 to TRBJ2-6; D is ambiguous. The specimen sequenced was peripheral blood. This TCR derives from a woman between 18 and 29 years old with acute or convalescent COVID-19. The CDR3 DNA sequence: TGCGCCAGCAGCCTCCCTGCTGGTGGGCCTGGGGCCAACGTCCTGACTTTC. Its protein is CASSLPAGGPGANVLTF.